Presented here are 9 T cell receptor beta chains from one specimen sequenced in a study of early T cells in non-severe SARS-CoV-2 infection. TCRdb re-derived calls from the 5' RACE reads in MiXCR, one entry per CDR3 protein. The sample consists of tens of thousands of distinct CDR3 sequences, roughly 10% of them appearing once. Sequencing used whole blood, obtained at baseline. All receptors come from an adult who was a healthcare worker with PCR-confirmed SARS-CoV-2 infection or an uninfected control (not recorded which).

This clonotype was counted only a few times. The chain combines TRBV7-3 with TRBJ2-2, with D tentatively TRBD1 or TRBD2 (5 bases each). Germline-derived CDR1 and CDR2 are SGHTA and FQGTGA. V was trimmed by 5 bases and J by 5 bases, leaving 15 bases between them. The CDR3 is 15 amino acids. CDR3 in amino acids: CASSLLGAMTGELFF. The CDR3 bases are TGTGCCAGCAGCCTACTAGGGGCTATGACCGGGGAGCTGTTTTTT.

The chain links TRBV5-1 to TRBJ2-1; the match to TRBD1 covers 7 bases. Per germline, CDR1 SGHRS and CDR2 YFSETQ. The CDR3 contains 14 residues. V dropped 1 base and J dropped 7; count of bases not matched to a gene: 5. CDR3 DNA sequence: TGCGCCAGCAGCTTGTCTCAACAGGGGAATGAGCAGTTCTTC. The encoded protein is CASSLSQQGNEQFF.

This clonotype has a count of ten or more. The chain couples TRBV12-3 or TRBV12-4 to TRBJ2-6; the D call may be TRBD1 or TRBD2 (6 bases each). CDR3 length equals 15 residues. Trimming shortened V by 5 bases and J by 2 bases, and 10 bases separated the two germline ends. The CDR3 sequence: CASSPRGAGANVLTF. In nucleotides, the CDR3 is TGTGCCAGCAGTCCGAGGGGGGCTGGGGCCAACGTCCTGACTTTC.

The sample holds a few counts of this clonotype. The gene calls are TRBV30 and TRBJ1-4; D remains unclear. The CDR3 extends over 14 amino acids. The V gene lost 4 bases and the J gene lost 4 bases, with 13 bases spanning the gap. CDR1 and CDR2 (germline): GTSNPN, SVGIG (reference sequence). CDR3 sequence: CAWTTAGYNEKLFF. The CDR3 coding sequence is TGTGCCTGGACCACAGCCGGATATAATGAAAAACTGTTTTTT. The entire variable domain, with the rest obtained from reference TRBV30 and TRBJ1-4, is as follows: SQTIHQWPATLVQPVGSPLSLECTVEGTSNPNLYWYRQAAGRGLQLLFYSVGIGQISSEVPQNLSASRPQDRQFILSSKKLLLSDSGFYLCAWTTAGYNEKLFFGSGTQLSVL.

V usage is TRBV11-2 and J usage is TRBJ1-6; TRBD1 matches 10 bases. Germline values: CDR1 SGHAT, CDR2 FQNNGV. The CDR3 runs to 15 residues. Trimming cost V 0 bases and J 7 bases; bases outside gene matches: 0. This CDR3 is CASSLETGGNSPLHF. The CDR3 DNA sequence: TGTGCCAGCAGCTTAGAGACAGGGGGCAATTCACCCCTCCACTTT.

This clonotype was recorded many times. This chain uses TRBV29-1 with TRBJ1-2, with unresolved D. Germline V lookup: CDR1 SQVTM, CDR2 ANQGSEA. The CDR3 length is 14 residues. Between the trimmed V and J ends, which lost 6 bases and 7 bases, there was a span of 21 bases. Here the CDR3 reads CSVRGRLLRRGYTF. DNA of the CDR3: TGCAGCGTCCGAGGTAGGCTTCTCCGGCGTGGCTACACCTTC.

CDR3 nucleotide sequence: TGTGCCAGCAGCGTAGAGGGCGGGAGGGAATATGAGCAGTTCTTC. It specifies CASSVEGGREYEQFF. V usage is TRBV9 and J usage is TRBJ2-1, with TRBD2 identical over 9 bases. This CDR3 is 15 amino acids long. Germline CDR1 and CDR2: SGDLS and YYNGEE. V was clipped by 0 bases and J by 8 bases; unmatched bases: 6.

At least ten counts were recorded for this clonotype. The chain employs TRBV20-1 and TRBJ1-6; TRBD1 is a possible D gene (5 bases). Trimming cost V 7 bases and J 7 bases, with 17 bases left between them. This CDR3 is 14 amino acids long. Germline CDR1 DFQATT, CDR2 SNEGSKA (reference sequence). CDR3 sequence: CSVDGGTTNSPLHF. In DNA, the CDR3 is TGCAGTGTGGACGGGGGGACCACGAATTCACCCCTCCACTTT.

Ten or more counts support this clonotype. The genes are TRBV7-8 and TRBJ2-2; D gene ambiguous. The germline CDR1 and CDR2 sequences are SGHVS and FQNEAQ. V dropped 5 bases and J dropped 5 bases, with 9 bases sitting between them. The CDR3 covers 13 residues. CDR3: CASSPRETGELFF. For the CDR3, the DNA is TGTGCCAGCAGCCCAAGAGAAACCGGGGAGCTGTTTTTT.